Described below is a single T cell receptor (beta chain) sequence and its context. The ends lost 2 bases at V and 13 bases at J; junction bases unmatched: 3. This CDR3 is 12 amino acids long. Germline loops: CDR1 MGHRA, CDR2 YSYEKL. The source of the sample is a study of technical replicates of blood from a handful of donors. Sequenced by immunoSEQ multiplex PCR; TCRdb stores in-frame clones only, minus some. The data show 65,000 to 95,000 clones, 97% seen once. Sample: T cells isolated from PBMCs. The rearrangement joins TRBV4-1 to TRBJ2-1, with 9 bases aligning to TRBD2. This clonotype originated in a human donor in good health. Here the CDR3 DNA reads TGCGCCAGCAGCCAAAGCGGGAGGCAACAGTTCTTC. This gives the protein CASSQSGRQQFF.